This entry features one T cell receptor beta chain sequence. In the original analysis: Estimation of nucleated cell counts was performed using reference gene primer amplification. Method: immunoSEQ multiplex PCR; TCRdb's copy keeps in-frame clones and lacks some. V and J calls and clone size are given by that table; D and trimming were obtained from the DNA. The data show about 200,000 clones, with 65% to 90% seen just once and 13% held by the top ten. This CDR3 has 20 residues. Germline trimming cut 4 bases from V and 3 bases from J; bases unmatched to any gene: 20. The sample is drawn from a study of blood T cell repertoires in COVID-19. About the research overall: Sites across the United States, Italy and Spain contributed samples from acute and convalescent COVID-19. PBMCs, B-cell-depleted T cells, or T cells provided the cDNA or gDNA that made up the material.

The sequence came from a human donor in a cohort sampled during active COVID-19. This chain links TRBV23-1 with TRBJ2-1; 8 bases align to TRBD1. TRBV23-1 is recorded as an ORF, its role being uncertain. Sequencing was done on a sample of peripheral blood. In DNA form, the CDR3 reads TGCGCCAGCAGTCGGGGATGGACAGGGAGTAGCTCAGGCTGCTACAATGAGCAGTTCTTC. This gives the protein CASSRGWTGSSSGCYNEQFF.